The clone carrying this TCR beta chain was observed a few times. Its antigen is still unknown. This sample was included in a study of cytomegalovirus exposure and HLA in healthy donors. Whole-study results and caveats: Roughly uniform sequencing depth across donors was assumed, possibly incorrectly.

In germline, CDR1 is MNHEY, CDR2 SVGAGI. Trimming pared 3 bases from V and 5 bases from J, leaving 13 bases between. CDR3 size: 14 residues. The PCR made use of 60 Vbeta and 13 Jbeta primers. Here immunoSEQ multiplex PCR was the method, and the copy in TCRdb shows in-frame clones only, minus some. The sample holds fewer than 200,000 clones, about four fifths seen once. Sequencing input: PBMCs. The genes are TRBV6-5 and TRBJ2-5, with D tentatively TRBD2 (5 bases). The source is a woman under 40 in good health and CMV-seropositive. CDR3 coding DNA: TGTGCCAGCAGTTATCGCGGAGAGCGGGAGACCCAGTACTTC. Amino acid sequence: CASSYRGERETQYF.